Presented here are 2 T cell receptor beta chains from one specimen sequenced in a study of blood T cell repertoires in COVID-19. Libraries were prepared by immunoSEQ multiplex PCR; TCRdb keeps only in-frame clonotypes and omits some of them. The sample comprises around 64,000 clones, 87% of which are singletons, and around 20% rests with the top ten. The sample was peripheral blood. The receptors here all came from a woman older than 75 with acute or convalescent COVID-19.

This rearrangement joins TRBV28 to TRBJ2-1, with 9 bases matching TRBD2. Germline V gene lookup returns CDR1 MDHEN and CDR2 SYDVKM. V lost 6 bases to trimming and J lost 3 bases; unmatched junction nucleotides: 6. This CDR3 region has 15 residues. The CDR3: CASRVAGVVYNEQFF. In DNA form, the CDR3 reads TGTGCCAGCAGAGTAGCGGGAGTAGTCTACAATGAGCAGTTCTTC.

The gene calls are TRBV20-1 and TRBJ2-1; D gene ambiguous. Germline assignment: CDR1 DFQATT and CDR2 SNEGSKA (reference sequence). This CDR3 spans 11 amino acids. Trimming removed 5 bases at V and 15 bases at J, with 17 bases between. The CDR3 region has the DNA TGCAGTGCTCCCCTCGGTGGAGACCCGTTCTTC. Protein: CSAPLGGDPFF.